This T cell receptor beta chain is drawn from a study of cytomegalovirus exposure and HLA in healthy donors. Study context: There were approximately 80 million unique TCRs (from HLA-typed donors) in an early data release.

With 60 Vbeta and 13 Jbeta primers, the PCR was carried out. Clones were read by immunoSEQ multiplex PCR, and TCRdb kept only the in-frame ones, dropping some. The sample has around 120,000 clones, 70% to 85% seen once; the top ten hold 2.7%. Details on this clone: The target antigen is unknown.

Study conclusions and caveats: Later analysis associated a missense DCLRE1C variant with TCR beta V- and J-gene trimming. For most subjects, TCR beta sequences were reported to predict HLA-A and HLA-B alleles with accuracy.

The V segment lost 4 bases and the J segment 9 bases; nucleotides outside the gene matches: 11. The germline gives CDR1 SGHRS, CDR2 YFSETQ. The CDR3 is 14 amino acids. Sequences were obtained from PBMCs. The sequence was obtained from a boy younger than 10 in good health and CMV-seronegative. This sequence joins TRBV5-1 and TRBJ2-7, with 9 bases that match TRBD1. The CDR3 here is CASSRIQQGAAQYF. The CDR3 DNA is TGCGCCAGCAGCCGAATTCAACAGGGGGCCGCGCAGTACTTC.